Listed below are T cell receptor beta chains from one sample, sequenced in a study of cytomegalovirus exposure and HLA in healthy donors. Profiling relied on immunoSEQ multiplex PCR, and the TCRdb table lists in-frame clones only, not all of them. The table includes around 190,000 clones, roughly 77% detected once. Sequences were obtained from PBMCs. These receptors were obtained from a woman in her forties or fifties in good health and CMV-seronegative. CDR3s include the opening cysteine and the closing phenylalanine or tryptophan. D genes are given only for firm matches. Expanded clones are given a class, and other clones once, few, many or no size at all.

V gene,J gene,clone size,D gene,CDR3 DNA,CDR3 protein
TRBV19,TRBJ2-1,.,.,TGTGCCAGTAGTATAGGCGGGAAACCGTACAATGAGCAGTTCTTC,CASSIGGKPYNEQFF
TRBV5-1,TRBJ2-4,.,.,TGCGCCAGCAGCTTGGGAAGAAACGGGGCCAAAAACATTCAGTACTTC,CASSLGRNGAKNIQYF
TRBV15,TRBJ2-2,.,.,TGTGCCACCAGGCTCAGGGGTGGGGAGCTGTTTTTT,CATRLRGGELFF
TRBV7-2,TRBJ1-5,few,.,TGTGCCAGCAGTCAACATGCGGGGGCCAATCAGCCCCAGCATTTT,CASSQHAGANQPQHF
TRBV29-1,TRBJ2-1,once,TRBD1,TGCAGCGCTTACCTGGGGACAGGCAACAATGAGCAGTTCTTC,CSAYLGTGNNEQFF
TRBV4-1,TRBJ1-5,few,TRBD1,TGCGCCAGCAGCCATGTTGCTGGACAGGTGATCAATCAGCCCCAGCATTTT,CASSHVAGQVINQPQHF
TRBV5-4,TRBJ2-3,.,.,TGTGCCAGCAGCCCAAATCCTGGCGGGAAAGATACGCAGTATTTT,CASSPNPGGKDTQYF
TRBV5-4,TRBJ2-3,few,.,TGTGCCAGCAGCCCGGACAGTAGCACAGATACGCAGTATTTT,CASSPDSSTDTQYF
TRBV4-3,TRBJ2-1,.,TRBD2,TGCGCCAGCAGCCTCGGGGGGGGCGAAATTTTCAATGAGCAGTTCTTC,CASSLGGGEIFNEQFF
TRBV10-3,TRBJ2-6,.,.,TGTGCCATCCAACAGGTATCTGGGGCCAACGTCCTGACTTTC,CAIQQVSGANVLTF
TRBV2,TRBJ1-4,.,.,TGTGCCAGCAGGTCCGGCGGGGGTGAAAAACTGTTTTTT,CASRSGGGEKLFF
TRBV6-5,TRBJ2-7,.,.,TGTGCCAGCGGAAAAGGACAGAAGACCTACGAGCAGTACTTC,CASGKGQKTYEQYF
TRBV28,TRBJ1-4,.,.,TGTGCCAGCAGTTTGCCAGGGGTCCTTAATGAAAAACTGTTTTTT,CASSLPGVLNEKLFF
TRBV5-6,TRBJ1-5,few,.,TGTGCCAGCAGCCAGGGGTTTAGCAATCAGCCCCAGCATTTT,CASSQGFSNQPQHF
TRBV7-9,TRBJ1-2,once,TRBD1,TGTGCCAGCAGTTGGGGACAGGGAAGGCCCCGGGACTATGGCTACACCTTC,CASSWGQGRPRDYGYTF